This entry lists 27 T cell receptor beta chains sequenced from one sample in a study of T cells in Graves' hyperthyroidism and ophthalmopathy. Using RNA transcripts as the source, TCR beta CDR3 regions were amplified. Researchers ran a first-round RT-PCR on the TCR CDR3 using the HTBI primer set. MiXCR was run by TCRdb on the multiplex PCR reads, yielding one entry per CDR3 protein. The sample has under 350,000 distinct CDR3 sequences; over 20% are singletons. Sample: blood. The receptors stem from a woman in her forties or fifties with Graves' hyperthyroidism.

The table lists this clonotype with a few counts. Germline is not matched at one junction end, which may reflect a read error. The chain has TRBV12-3 or TRBV12-4 and TRBJ1-1; D may be TRBD1 (6 bases). The CDR3 is 15 amino acids. The CDR3 DNA sequence: TGTGCCAGCAGCCTCTCAGGGACATTGAACGCTGAAGCTTTCTTT. It codes for CASSLSGTLNAEAFF.

The table lists this clonotype with many counts. Written as DNA, the CDR3 is TGTGCCACCCGGTGGGTGACACGCACAGATACGCAGTATTTT. It codes for CATRWVTRTDTQYF. The chain recombines TRBV28 with TRBJ2-3; no clear D. Germline CDR1 and CDR2: MDHEN and SYDVKM. CDR3 size: 14 residues. V was shortened by 10 bases and J by 1 base, with 15 bases between the two germline ends.

This clonotype was recorded many times. The V and J genes are TRBV6-5 and TRBJ2-7, with TRBD2 identical over 7 bases. The CDR3 consists of 15 residues. The germline V gene encodes CDR1 MNHEY and CDR2 SVGAGI. Unmatched junction bases numbered 17, after V lost 10 bases and J lost 5 bases. CDR3 sequence reads: CATRGSGTGLDEQYF. CDR3 in DNA: TGTGCCACCAGAGGGAGCGGGACCGGTCTCGACGAGCAGTACTTC.

This clonotype was picked up many times. The CDR3: CATYPVVSPNEQFF. CDR3 sequence (DNA): TGTGCCACGTACCCCGTAGTGAGCCCTAATGAGCAGTTCTTC. The gene calls are TRBV28 and TRBJ2-1, with unresolved D. V was shortened by 10 bases and J by 7 bases, with 20 bases between the two germline ends. The CDR3 is made up of 14 amino acids. Germline lookup yields CDR1 MDHEN and CDR2 SYDVKM.

This clonotype was seen a few times. The rearrangement links TRBV19 to TRBJ2-7; no definite D call. This CDR3 is built from 14 residues. Germline V gives CDR1 LNHDA, CDR2 SQIVND (reference sequence). Trimming left V 5 bases short and J 2 bases short, with 13 bases between. The CDR3 sequence: CASSAAIRAYEQYF. The CDR3 region has the DNA TGTGCCAGTAGTGCGGCGATTCGAGCCTACGAGCAGTACTTC.

The sample holds many counts of this clonotype. The CDR3 DNA is TGCGCCAGCAGCCAAGTTGGATCGGGACTAGCGGGACTCTACGAGCAGTACTTC. It specifies CASSQVGSGLAGLYEQYF. The V and J genes are TRBV4-1 and TRBJ2-7; 13 bases fit TRBD2. Germline CDR1 MGHRA, CDR2 YSYEKL. The CDR3 extends over 18 amino acids. The junction had 9 bases not matched to a gene; V was cut back by 1 base and J by 3 bases.

The V call is TRBV6-1, the J call TRBJ2-7, with TRBD2 matching 8 bases. This CDR3 is 15 amino acids long. The V gene end was trimmed by 5 bases and the J gene end by 0 bases; junction bases not matched to a gene: 6. Looked up from germline, CDR1 is MNHNS and CDR2 is SASEGT. The CDR3 DNA sequence: TGTGCCAGCAGTACTGGCGGGAGGAGCTCCTACGAGCAGTACTTC. Its translation: CASSTGGRSSYEQYF.

This clonotype was recorded many times. This chain uses TRBV20-1 with TRBJ2-4; 8 bases match TRBD2. The CDR3 has 12 residues. V gave up 3 bases and J gave up 8 bases; unmatched junction bases: 3. CDR1 DFQATT and CDR2 SNEGSKA come from the germline V gene (reference sequence). The CDR3 sequence is CSASGTSDIQYF. In DNA form, the CDR3 reads TGCAGTGCTAGCGGGACTAGTGACATTCAGTACTTC.

In its sample, this clonotype was seen a few times. The chain joins TRBV5-1 to TRBJ1-1; 9 bases match TRBD1. CDR3 length: 15 residues. Trimming at V came to 3 bases and at J to 0 bases, leaving 3 bases not matched to a gene. In germline, CDR1 is SGHRS, CDR2 YFSETQ. The CDR3 DNA reads TGCGCCAGCAGCTGGACAGGGGTCATGAACACTGAAGCTTTCTTT. As protein: CASSWTGVMNTEAFF.

The chain joins TRBV12-5 to TRBJ2-7; TRBD1 aligns across 7 bases. This CDR3 region has 14 residues. V lost 6 bases and J lost 7; bases outside the gene matches: 12. Germline CDR1 and CDR2: LGHNT and FRNRAP. CDR3: CASGVWTGEREQYF. CDR3 nucleotides: TGTGCTAGTGGGGTATGGACAGGTGAGAGGGAGCAGTACTTC.

Note on this clonotype: This may stem from a read error, because a much larger clone lies one nucleotide away. The conserved phenylalanine or tryptophan is not found at the CDR3 terminus, so this likely reflects a read error. The chain recombines TRBV5-1 with TRBJ2-7; 9 nucleotides align to TRBD1. J was trimmed by 2 bases and V by 1 base; bases with no gene match: 4. Germline-derived CDR1 and CDR2 are SGHRS and YFSETQ. The CDR3 totals 15 residues. The CDR3 DNA follows: TGCGCCAGCAGCTTGAGGGGGACAGGGACCTACGAGCAGTACTCC. Amino acid sequence: CASSLRGTGTYEQYS.

This clonotype was counted ten times or more. This chain joins TRBV20-1 and TRBJ2-7, with 8 bases that match TRBD2. Germline CDR1 is DFQATT and CDR2 is SNEGSKA (reference sequence). After removal of 6 bases from V and 4 bases from J, the junction contained 11 bases not matched to a gene. CDR3 size: 14 residues. The CDR3 DNA sequence: TGCAGTGCGTTAGCGGGGCCGCCCCTTTACGAGCAGTACTTC. Protein: CSALAGPPLYEQYF.

The chain is built from TRBV5-1 and TRBJ2-5; no definite D call. This CDR3 comprises 14 residues. Trimming pared 3 bases from V and 2 bases from J, leaving 11 bases between. CDR1 and CDR2 from the germline V gene are SGHRS and YFSETQ. As DNA, the CDR3 is TGCGCCAGCAGCTCCCGACACCTTCAAGAGACCCAGTACTTC. Its translation: CASSSRHLQETQYF.

V is TRBV19 and J is TRBJ2-7, with D perhaps TRBD1 (7 bases). The CDR3 length is 15 residues. CDR1 is LNHDA, CDR2 SQIVND, per germline (reference sequence). With 3 bases removed from V and 6 bases from J, the gap between germline ends came to 18 bases. The CDR3 DNA follows: TGTGCCAGTAGTATCCGGCAGGGGGGAATCGGCGAGCAGTACTTC. Translation: CASSIRQGGIGEQYF.

Many counts were recorded for this clonotype. This chain connects TRBV30 to TRBJ2-7; D remains ambiguous. Trimming removed 3 bases from V and 5 bases from J, with 14 bases in between. This CDR3 has 13 residues. The germline V gene encodes CDR1 GTSNPN and CDR2 SVGIG (reference sequence). For the CDR3, the DNA is TGTGCCTGGAGCCTCAACCGATTGAACGAGCAGTACTTC. This encodes CAWSLNRLNEQYF.

The chain links TRBV18 to TRBJ1-5, with a weak D call TRBD1 (5 bases). The germline V gene encodes CDR1 KGHSH and CDR2 LQKENI. Trimming pared 3 bases from V and 1 base from J, leaving 10 bases between. This CDR3 is 15 amino acids long. CDR3 sequence: CASSPGTRSNQPQHF. The CDR3 DNA follows: TGTGCCAGCTCACCCGGGACGAGGAGCAATCAGCCCCAGCATTTT.

This clonotype was seen only once. This chain connects TRBV11-2 to TRBJ2-1; 10 bases align to TRBD2. Trimming cost V 0 bases and J 8 bases; bases outside gene matches: 4. CDR1 is SGHAT and CDR2 is FQNNGV in the germline V gene. The CDR3 sequence is 15 residues long. CDR3 sequence reads: CASSLDPSGRDEQFF. In DNA form, the CDR3 reads TGTGCCAGCAGCTTAGATCCCAGCGGGAGGGATGAGCAGTTCTTC.

This clonotype was seen a handful of times. The chain has TRBV4-1 and TRBJ2-3; no clear D. Germline assignment: CDR1 MGHRA and CDR2 YSYEKL. CDR3 length: 17 residues. The germline V and J ends were trimmed by 1 base and 5 bases, with 19 bases remaining between them. The CDR3 DNA sequence: TGCGCCAGCAGCCAAGTTCTCAGGCCTAACCAAGGAGATACGCAGTATTTT. Amino acids: CASSQVLRPNQGDTQYF.

The chain links TRBV28 to TRBJ2-1; D is ambiguous. Per germline, CDR1 MDHEN and CDR2 SYDVKM. V shed 7 bases and J shed 2 bases, with 15 bases lying between them. The CDR3 covers 15 residues. The DNA of the CDR3 is TGTGCCAGCACCAAAATAGGGTCGCCCTACAATGAGCAGTTCTTC. It is translated as CASTKIGSPYNEQFF.

This chain links TRBV6-1 with TRBJ1-1; D possibly corresponds to TRBD1 (5 bases). The germline V gene encodes CDR1 MNHNS and CDR2 SASEGT. The CDR3 length is 13 residues. The V end lost 5 bases, the J end lost 5 bases, and 12 bases lay between the germline ends. The CDR3, as DNA: TGTGCCAGCAGTAACCAGGGTGGGACTGAAGCTTTCTTT. Its protein is CASSNQGGTEAFF.

The J gene is TRBJ2-1, the V gene TRBV29-1, with 9 positions matching TRBD2. V was clipped by 5 bases and J by 0 bases; unmatched bases: 5. Germline-derived CDR1 and CDR2 are SQVTM and ANQGSEA. This CDR3 has 15 amino acids. The CDR3 reads CSVSSGASSYNEQFF. In nucleotides, the CDR3 is TGCAGCGTTTCTAGCGGGGCGAGCTCCTACAATGAGCAGTTCTTC.

This clonotype was detected many times. DNA for the CDR3: TGCGCCAGCAGCCGGACAGCCTACGAGCAGTACTTC. Amino acids: CASSRTAYEQYF. The V and J genes are TRBV5-1 and TRBJ2-7; a possible D gene is TRBD1 (6 bases). This CDR3 region has 12 residues. Germline V gene lookup returns CDR1 SGHRS and CDR2 YFSETQ. The ends were cut back, 4 bases at V and 2 bases at J, with 7 bases in the middle.

This clonotype was seen at least ten times. The chain combines TRBV12-3 or TRBV12-4 with TRBJ1-2, with D maybe TRBD1 (6 bases). V lost 4 bases to trimming and J lost 0 bases, with 15 bases between them. The CDR3 covers 16 residues. CDR3 in amino acids: CASSSGHVITNYGYTF. The CDR3 region has the DNA TGTGCCAGCAGTTCGGGACACGTGATAACTAACTATGGCTACACCTTC.

The chain has TRBV6-1 and TRBJ2-1; possibly TRBD1 or TRBD2 for D (5 bases each). The length of the CDR3 is 17 residues. With 2 bases removed from V and 2 bases from J, the gap between germline ends came to 16 bases. Germline CDR1 reads MNHNS; CDR2 reads SASEGT. The CDR3 is CASSESVGQGPYNEQFF. Here the CDR3 DNA reads TGTGCCAGCAGTGAATCGGTCGGGCAGGGACCCTACAATGAGCAGTTCTTC.

This clonotype showed up many times. The chain joins TRBV28 to TRBJ1-5; D is unresolved. Deletions cut 5 bases from V and 6 bases from J, with 8 bases between. Germline V gene lookup returns CDR1 MDHEN and CDR2 SYDVKM. This CDR3 is 12 amino acids long. As DNA, the CDR3 is TGTGCCAGCAGTGGGGTCGGTCAGCCCCAGCATTTT. Translation: CASSGVGQPQHF.

Many counts were recorded for this clonotype. The J gene is TRBJ2-5, the V gene TRBV12-5; 7 bases are a match to TRBD1. CDR1 is LGHNT, CDR2 FRNRAP, per germline. Trimming cost V 6 bases and J 6 bases; bases outside gene matches: 7. This CDR3 has 13 residues. CDR3 DNA sequence: TGTGCTAGTGGACAAGACAGGGCCCAGACCCAGTACTTC. It yields the protein CASGQDRAQTQYF. The full variable domain, rest sourced from reference TRBV12-5 and TRBJ2-5, is DARVTQTPRHKVTEMGQEVTMRCQPILGHNTVFWYRQTMMQGLELLAYFRNRAPLDDSGMPKDRFSAEMPDATLATLKIQPSEPRDSAVYFCASGQDRAQTQYFGPGTRLLVL.

This clonotype was found a few times. This chain uses TRBV7-2 with TRBJ2-4; D is ambiguous. Germline V gene sequence: CDR1 SGHTA, CDR2 FQGNSA. V was clipped by 5 bases and J by 7 bases, with 15 bases between them. The length of the CDR3 is 14 residues. This CDR3 reads CASSMTSSVNIQYF. The CDR3, as DNA: TGTGCCAGCAGCATGACCAGTTCGGTGAACATTCAGTACTTC.